A selection of T cell receptor beta chains follows, all from one sample in a study of shared clonotypes between healthy human individuals. Sequencing used immunoSEQ multiplex PCR; TCRdb keeps in-frame clones, though not all of them. Seen here are around 1.5 million clones, about 98% observed once, and the top ten hold roughly 0.45%. The sequencing input was naive CD4+ T cells sorted from blood. These receptors were collected from a man aged 25-45 years in good health. CDR3s include the opening cysteine and the closing phenylalanine or tryptophan. D genes are given only for firm matches. Clone size, where shown, is once, few, many, or a class for clones that have expanded.

v_gene	j_gene	d_gene	abundance	CDR3aa	CDR3nt
TRBV23-1	TRBJ2-3	.	.	CASSQLRMRALGTDTQYF	TGCGCCAGCAGTCAACTCCGGATGCGGGCCCTAGGCACAGATACGCAGTATTTT
TRBV5-1	TRBJ1-4	.	.	CASSLSGRGDEKLFF	TGCGCCAGCAGTTTGAGTGGCCGGGGGGATGAAAAACTGTTTTTT
TRBV18	TRBJ2-1	.	.	CASSPFAGSSYNEQFF	TGTGCCAGCTCACCATTTGCAGGGAGCTCCTACAATGAGCAGTTCTTC
TRBV6-5	TRBJ1-5	.	.	CASSGGGANQPQHF	TGTGCCAGCAGTGGTGGGGGGGCCAATCAGCCCCAGCATTTT
TRBV11-3	TRBJ2-2	.	.	CASSFSGMNTGELFF	TGTGCCAGCAGCTTCAGCGGCATGAACACCGGGGAGCTGTTTTTT
TRBV27	TRBJ1-2	TRBD1	.	CASSPRDRGANYGYTF	TGTGCCAGCAGTCCCCGGGACAGGGGGGCTAACTATGGCTACACCTTC
TRBV23-1	TRBJ2-7	.	once	CASSPIRTGDYEQYF	TGCGCCAGCAGTCCAATACGAACAGGCGACTACGAGCAGTACTTC
TRBV9	TRBJ2-2	.	.	CASSVVSRELGSGELFF	TGTGCCAGCAGCGTAGTCAGCAGGGAGTTGGGTTCGGGGGAGCTGTTTTTT
TRBV10-2	TRBJ2-1	TRBD1	.	CASTERQGRNEQFF	TGCGCCAGCACCGAGCGACAGGGAAGGAATGAGCAGTTCTTC
TRBV28	TRBJ2-3	.	.	CASSPTGVDTQYF	TGTGCCAGCAGCCCCACCGGGGTAGATACGCAGTATTTT
TRBV5-4	TRBJ2-1	TRBD1	.	CASSLEPDRENEQFF	TGTGCCAGCAGCTTGGAGCCAGACAGGGAAAATGAGCAGTTCTTC
TRBV5-1	TRBJ2-1	.	.	CASSLGGQGNEQFF	TGCGCCAGCAGCTTGGGGGGCCAGGGCAATGAGCAGTTCTTC
TRBV15	TRBJ2-7	.	.	CATSKTGPPFLYEQYF	TGTGCCACCAGCAAAACGGGACCCCCTTTTTTGTACGAGCAGTACTTC
TRBV19	TRBJ1-2	.	.	CASREAANYGYTF	TGTGCCAGTAGAGAAGCCGCTAACTATGGCTACACCTTC
TRBV28	TRBJ2-7	TRBD2	once	CASKQGGRTEQYF	TGTGCCAGCAAGCAGGGAGGGAGGACCGAGCAGTACTTC
TRBV27	TRBJ2-7	.	.	CASSLFAKGGSYEQYF	TGTGCCAGCAGTTTATTCGCGAAAGGGGGCTCCTACGAGCAGTACTTC
TRBV5-1	TRBJ2-2	.	.	CASSLAGITGELFF	TGCGCCAGCAGCTTGGCCGGTATAACCGGGGAGCTGTTTTTT
TRBV27	TRBJ2-1	TRBD2	.	CASSSGTSGGNEQFF	TGTGCCAGCAGTTCAGGGACTAGCGGGGGCAATGAGCAGTTCTTC
TRBV5-1	TRBJ1-2	.	.	CASSLAFGEGYTF	TGCGCCAGCAGCTTGGCCTTCGGGGAGGGCTACACCTTC
TRBV29-1	TRBJ1-4	.	.	CSVDRGPNEKLFF	TGCAGCGTTGACAGGGGACCTAATGAAAAACTGTTTTTT
TRBV7-5	TRBJ2-7	.	.	CARTGRWKLSYEQYF	TGTGCCAGAACAGGCAGGTGGAAGCTCTCCTACGAGCAGTACTTC
TRBV11-2	TRBJ2-2	.	.	CASSFVQRVTGELFF	TGTGCCAGCAGCTTCGTCCAGCGAGTCACCGGGGAGCTGTTTTTT
TRBV19	TRBJ2-1	.	.	CASTIEGERSYNEQFF	TGTGCCAGTACGATAGAGGGGGAGAGGTCCTACAATGAGCAGTTCTTC
TRBV29-1	TRBJ2-5	.	.	CSVVRGRRETQYF	TGCAGCGTTGTCCGGGGGCGCCGGGAGACCCAGTACTTC
TRBV5-1	TRBJ2-5	.	.	CASSLLTEQETQYF	TGCGCCAGCAGCTTGCTCACAGAGCAAGAGACCCAGTACTTC
TRBV5-1	TRBJ2-5	TRBD1	.	CASSATGGLIGETQYF	TGCGCCAGCAGCGCGACAGGGGGCCTGATCGGGGAGACCCAGTACTTC
TRBV10-3	TRBJ2-2	TRBD1	.	CAITFKRTGDTGELFF	TGTGCCATCACCTTTAAAAGGACAGGGGACACCGGGGAGCTGTTTTTT
TRBV7-8	TRBJ2-7	TRBD2	.	CASSQGLSAGGFGQYF	TGTGCCAGCAGCCAAGGGTTGTCAGCGGGAGGGTTCGGGCAGTACTTC
TRBV7-8	TRBJ2-3	TRBD2	once	CASSLSPLSGSDTQYF	TGTGCCAGCAGCTTGTCCCCCCTTAGCGGGTCGGATACGCAGTATTTT
TRBV5-4	TRBJ2-5	TRBD2	.	CASSLAGVSQETQYF	TGTGCCAGCAGCCTAGCGGGAGTTTCCCAAGAGACCCAGTACTTC
TRBV10-3	TRBJ2-3	.	.	CAASTTSTDTQYF	TGTGCCGCGTCGACAACAAGCACAGATACGCAGTATTTT
TRBV10-3	TRBJ1-2	TRBD1	once	CAISGGDRGTYGYTF	TGTGCCATCAGTGGCGGGGACAGGGGGACCTATGGCTACACCTTC
TRBV7-2	TRBJ2-1	TRBD2	once	CASSLMTSGYNEQFF	TGTGCCAGCAGCTTAATGACTAGCGGCTACAATGAGCAGTTCTTC
TRBV13	TRBJ2-3	TRBD2	.	CASSTRTRPSTDTQYF	TGTGCCAGCAGCACTCGGACTAGACCAAGCACAGATACGCAGTATTTT
TRBV14	TRBJ2-3	.	few	CASSQLPSTDTQYF	TGTGCCAGCAGCCAACTTCCTAGCACAGATACGCAGTATTTT
TRBV19	TRBJ1-5	.	.	CATYTGLGQPQHF	TGTGCCACATACACTGGGCTTGGTCAGCCCCAGCATTTT
TRBV28	TRBJ1-1	.	.	CASSLTPLLGPNPGAEAFF	TGTGCCAGCAGTTTAACCCCCTTATTAGGGCCGAACCCAGGGGCTGAAGCTTTCTTT
TRBV19	TRBJ1-4	.	.	CASRTTGITHNEKLFF	TGTGCCAGTAGGACTACTGGGATAACCCATAATGAAAAACTGTTTTTT
TRBV7-2	TRBJ2-1	.	.	CASTSRQRFLNEQFF	TGTGCCAGCACCTCCCGACAGAGGTTTCTCAATGAGCAGTTCTTC
TRBV5-1	TRBJ2-2	.	.	CASSPLTGRELFF	TGCGCCAGCAGCCCTCTAACAGGGCGGGAGCTGTTTTTT
TRBV21-1	TRBJ2-7	.	.	CASSKVKRESLYEQYF	TGTGCCAGCAGCAAAGTAAAAAGGGAGTCACTTTACGAGCAGTACTTC
TRBV2	TRBJ2-5	.	.	CASSVFLKETQYF	TGTGCCAGCAGTGTATTCCTGAAAGAGACCCAGTACTTC
TRBV5-4	TRBJ2-1	.	.	CASSLALSASYNEQFF	TGTGCCAGCAGCTTGGCCCTCAGTGCCTCCTACAATGAGCAGTTCTTC
TRBV5-4	TRBJ2-3	.	.	CASSLGLVSTDTQYF	TGTGCCAGCAGCTTGGGACTAGTTTCGACAGATACGCAGTATTTT